The T cell receptor (beta chain) under discussion was sequenced for a study of blood T cell repertoires in COVID-19. V lost 6 bases and J lost 4, with 12 bases in between. This CDR3 contains 13 residues. CDR1 and CDR2 (germline): LNHDA, SQIVND (reference sequence). Authors' analysis steps: Cell counts per sample came from amplifying reference gene primers. Assay used: immunoSEQ multiplex PCR; TCRdb lists only in-frame clones, some missing. V, J and clone size reflect that table, while D and trimming were determined from the DNA. The repertoire includes roughly 23,000 clones, about nine tenths of them detected once, and around 3% sits in the top ten.

The chain is built from TRBV19 and TRBJ1-2; no definite D call. This clonotype originated in a woman aged 70-85 years with active COVID-19. The material sequenced was peripheral blood. CDR3 loop: CASSKLASYGYTF. As DNA, the CDR3 is TGTGCCAGTAGCAAGTTGGCCAGCTATGGCTACACCTTC.